A selection of T cell receptor beta chains follows, all from one sample in a study of blood T cell repertoires in COVID-19. Sequencing was performed with immunoSEQ multiplex PCR; in TCRdb, only in-frame clones are kept and a portion is missing. The sample has around 200,000 clones; around 85% are singletons. Material: peripheral blood. The receptor set was obtained from a man in his 70s with active or convalescent COVID-19. CDR3s include the opening cysteine and the closing phenylalanine or tryptophan. A D gene is named only where the DNA matches it firmly. Some rows mark clone size as missing; the rest say once, few, many or name a class of expanded clone.

j_call | d_call | v_call | clone_size | cdr3_length | cdr3_aa
TRBJ2-3 | TRBD2 | TRBV6-2/TRBV6-3 | NA | 15 | CASSYLRTSANTQYF
TRBJ2-6 | NA | TRBV28 | NA | 16 | CASSLYRSGGANVLTF
TRBJ2-2 | NA | TRBV19 | NA | 16 | CASTAPGSANTGELFF
TRBJ2-5 | TRBD1 | TRBV6-6 | NA | 15 | CASSSPGTGSETQYF
TRBJ1-2 | TRBD1 | TRBV7-2 | NA | 17 | CASSTQILTGELYGYTF
TRBJ1-4 | NA | TRBV6-2/TRBV6-3 | NA | 13 | CASSGWANEKLFF
TRBJ2-2 | NA | TRBV29-1 | NA | 12 | CSVGWSTGELFF
TRBJ1-5 | TRBD1 | TRBV24-1 | NA | 16 | CATQGSRQGHNQPQHF
TRBJ2-1 | NA | TRBV19 | NA | 15 | CASSIRGFSYNEQFF
TRBJ2-3 | NA | TRBV6-1 | once | 15 | CASSERGGSTDTQYF
TRBJ2-5 | TRBD2 | TRBV9 | NA | 17 | CASSVGASGSEGETQYF
TRBJ1-5 | NA | TRBV18 | NA | 15 | CASSKSGQRNQPQHF
TRBJ2-7 | NA | TRBV6-5 | NA | 14 | CASSYNRETYEQYF
TRBJ1-5 | NA | TRBV10-2 | NA | 15 | CASSELRYSNQPQHF
TRBJ1-4 | NA | TRBV15 | NA | 15 | CATSRDRDKHEKLFF
TRBJ2-7 | TRBD2 | TRBV29-1 | NA | 15 | CSVEETAGRWREQYF
TRBJ1-1 | TRBD1 | TRBV7-2 | few | 15 | CASSLGGQMNTEAFF
TRBJ1-1 | NA | TRBV6-2/TRBV6-3 | once | 18 | CASSYRGRAAAVNTEAFF
TRBJ2-1 | NA | TRBV6-5 | NA | 15 | CASSRGSGAYNEQFF
TRBJ1-5 | TRBD1 | TRBV5-5 | NA | 13 | CASSWTGNQPQHF